This TCR beta chain was recovered during a study of cytomegalovirus exposure and HLA in healthy donors. Study-wide findings and caveats: Per published accounts, TCR beta sequences correctly predicted the HLA-A and HLA-B alleles of most subjects. Later work found most CMV-associated TCR beta chains apparently HLA-restricted. TCR beta chains associated with HLA were, in a later analysis, more clonally expanded than equally common others.

PCR employed 60 Vbeta and 13 Jbeta primers. Here immunoSEQ multiplex PCR was the method, and the copy in TCRdb shows in-frame clones only, minus some. The table has 180,000 or so clones, 75% seen once. On this clone itself: Antigen specificity is unknown.

CDR3 length: 14 amino acids. The V end was cut by 0 bases, the J end by 0 bases, with 8 bases between. In germline, CDR1 is SQVTM, CDR2 ANQGSEA. The receptor comes from a woman between 35 and 50 years old in good health and CMV-seropositive. The specimen was PBMCs. J is TRBJ2-5 and V is TRBV29-1; the D gene is possibly TRBD1 (6 bases). Written as DNA, the CDR3 is TGCAGCGTTGAAGAACACAGGGACCAAGAGACCCAGTACTTC. It encodes CSVEEHRDQETQYF.